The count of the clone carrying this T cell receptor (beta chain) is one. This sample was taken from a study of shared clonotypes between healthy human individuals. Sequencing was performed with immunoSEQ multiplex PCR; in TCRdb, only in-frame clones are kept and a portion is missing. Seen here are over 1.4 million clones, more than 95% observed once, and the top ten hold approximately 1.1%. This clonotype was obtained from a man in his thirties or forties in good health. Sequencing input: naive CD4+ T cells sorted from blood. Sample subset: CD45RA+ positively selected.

DNA of the CDR3: TGTGCCAGCAGGAAAGACAGCACAGATACGCAGTATTTT. Translated, it gives CASRKDSTDTQYF. The V call is TRBV6-6, the J call TRBJ2-3; D unresolved. This CDR3 region has 13 residues. Trimming cost V 6 bases and J 0 bases, with 7 bases left between them. Per germline, CDR1 MNHNY and CDR2 SVGAGI (reference sequence).